This T cell receptor beta chain was observed in a study of blood T cell repertoires in COVID-19. On the study more broadly: Sites across the United States, Italy and Spain contributed samples from acute and convalescent COVID-19. Nucleic acid was either cDNA or gDNA, and it came from T cells, B-cell-depleted T cells, or PBMCs.

The V gene lost 0 bases and the J gene lost 6 bases, with 12 bases spanning the gap. The germline V gene encodes CDR1 KGHSH and CDR2 LQKENI. The CDR3 loop spans 15 amino acids. Participants were aged roughly 18 to 89 years from 20 to 30 US areas. Cohorts were determined from participant-reported clinical history. Measured with immunoSEQ multiplex PCR; TCRdb has only the in-frame clones, and not every one. This sample yields 100,000 to 150,000 clones, of which around 80% are seen a single time; about 2.6% belongs to the top ten. The sequence derives from a middle-aged man with acute COVID-19. The sample taken for sequencing was PBMCs or T cells enriched from blood (not recorded which). The genes are TRBV18 and TRBJ2-1; the D gene is possibly TRBD2 (7 bases). CDR3 loop: CASSPPGGRRNEQFF. The CDR3 coding sequence is TGTGCCAGCTCACCACCGGGGGGGCGACGCAATGAGCAGTTCTTC.